These T cell receptor beta chains were read from a single sample in a study of blood T cell repertoires in COVID-19. Profiling relied on immunoSEQ multiplex PCR, and the TCRdb table lists in-frame clones only, not all of them. Seen here are about 210,000 clones, 81% observed once, and the top ten hold approximately 9%. Sequencing was done on a sample of PBMCs or T cells enriched from blood (not recorded which). These receptors were obtained from a woman in her forties or fifties with acute COVID-19. Each CDR3 is given with its conserved first and last residue. Fields, in order: V gene, J gene, clone size, D gene, CDR3 DNA, CDR3 protein. The D gene is left open where the match is weak. A clone size is listed for some rows: how often the clone was seen (once, few, many), or a class if it is expanded.

TRBV18	TRBJ1-4	.	TRBD1	TGTGCCAGCTCCCCTGGGACAGGAAGGAATGAAAAACTGTTTTTT	CASSPGTGRNEKLFF
TRBV7-8	TRBJ2-5	.	.	TGTGCCAGCAGCTTAGCTTTTAGCCCTGGGGAGACCCAGTACTTC	CASSLAFSPGETQYF
TRBV4-3	TRBJ1-4	.	TRBD1	TGCGCCAGCAGCCAAGATTGGGGACAGGGGTTTACATGGGAAAAACTGTTTTTT	CASSQDWGQGFTWEKLFF
TRBV5-1	TRBJ2-7	once	.	TGCGCCAGCAGCTTAGACAACAGGGTTAGCCCCTACGAGCAGTACTTC	CASSLDNRVSPYEQYF
TRBV7-9	TRBJ2-5	.	.	TGTGCCAGCATAGCCTGGCCCCGTAGGGGGCAAGAGACCCAGTACTTC	CASIAWPRRGQETQYF
TRBV28	TRBJ1-2	.	.	TGTGCCAGCAGTCGGAACTATGGCTACACCTTC	CASSRNYGYTF
TRBV11-2	TRBJ1-1	.	.	TGTGCCAGCAGCTTGTGGACGAGGGTGACTGAAGCTTTCTTT	CASSLWTRVTEAFF
TRBV7-3	TRBJ2-2	.	TRBD2	TGTGCCAGCAGCGCACGGACTAGCTCCACCGGGGAGCTGTTTTTT	CASSARTSSTGELFF
TRBV7-9	TRBJ1-1	.	.	TGTGCCAGCAGTACCGAGGGGAACACTGAAGCTTTCTTT	CASSTEGNTEAFF
TRBV28	TRBJ2-2	.	TRBD1	TGTGCCAGCAGCTACAGGGGTCGCACCGGGGAGCTGTTTTTT	CASSYRGRTGELFF
TRBV30	TRBJ1-1	.	.	TGTGCCTGGAGACAGGGTTGGACTGAAGCTTTCTTT	CAWRQGWTEAFF
TRBV5-1	TRBJ2-5	.	.	TGCGCCAGCAGCTTGGGTGGGGCGGCCTTCCGCGAGACCCAGTACTTC	CASSLGGAAFRETQYF
TRBV3-1/TRBV3-2	TRBJ2-7	.	TRBD1	TGTGCCAGCAGCCAAACACCGACAGGGGGCTACGAGCAGTACTTC	CASSQTPTGGYEQYF
TRBV7-9	TRBJ1-2	.	TRBD1	TGTGCCAGCAGCCCCGATACAGGGGGCTGGTATGGCTACACCTTC	CASSPDTGGWYGYTF
TRBV21-1	TRBJ1-2	.	.	TGTGCCAGCAGCAAAGGGACGGGGGGAGATGGCTACACCTTC	CASSKGTGGDGYTF
TRBV19	TRBJ2-1	.	TRBD2	TGTGCCAGTAAAGGAATAGCGGGAGGGGCTGATGAGCAGTTCTTC	CASKGIAGGADEQFF
TRBV14	TRBJ1-1	.	.	TGTGCCAGCAGCCAAACCGGGACTCGGGCTTTCTTT	CASSQTGTRAFF
TRBV27	TRBJ1-1	.	.	TGTGCCAGCAGTCCATCAGTTGTCGGGTACACTGAAGCTTTCTTT	CASSPSVVGYTEAFF
TRBV10-3	TRBJ1-2	.	TRBD1	TGTGCCATCAGTGAGTTGGGCAGGGGGCGTGAAGGCTACACCTTC	CAISELGRGREGYTF
TRBV15	TRBJ1-6	.	.	TGTGCCACCAGCAGCCAACGGGGGGTCGGTTCACCCCTCCACTTT	CATSSQRGVGSPLHF
TRBV28	TRBJ1-5	.	.	TGTGCCAGCGGCAGGAGGGGAAGTGCTAGGCAGCCCCAGCATTTT	CASGRRGSARQPQHF
TRBV5-1	TRBJ2-5	.	.	TGCGCCAGCCAAGGCCTTCTTTCCAAGGGGCGCTGGGAGACCCAGTACTTC	CASQGLLSKGRWETQYF
TRBV6-5	TRBJ1-5	.	TRBD1	TGTGCCAGCAGTTTACCTCAGGGGGCCGGCCAGCCCCAGCATTTT	CASSLPQGAGQPQHF
TRBV5-4	TRBJ1-1	.	.	TGTGCCAGCAGCTTGGGCGAAGGAGGGAAGACTGAAGCTTTCTTT	CASSLGEGGKTEAFF
TRBV28	TRBJ1-5	.	.	TGTGCCAGCAGTTTCCCTGGTAGTCAGCCCCAGCATTTT	CASSFPGSQPQHF
TRBV9	TRBJ1-6	.	.	TGTGCCAGCAGCGTTGCACCGGGACACGGTAATTCACCCCTCCACTTT	CASSVAPGHGNSPLHF
TRBV7-2	TRBJ2-7	.	.	TGTGCCAGCAGCTTATTAGGTGGAGTGGACGAGCAGTACTTC	CASSLLGGVDEQYF
TRBV7-9	TRBJ1-2	.	.	TGTGCCAGCAGCTCCGGGACGGGAGATGGCTACACCTTC	CASSSGTGDGYTF
TRBV7-2	TRBJ2-5	once	TRBD2	TGTGCCAGCAGCAGGTCTAGCGGGAGGGTGGAGACCCAGTACTTC	CASSRSSGRVETQYF
TRBV30	TRBJ2-3	.	.	TGTGCCTGGGGGGCGGGGGATACGCAGTATTTT	CAWGAGDTQYF
TRBV7-2	TRBJ2-1	.	TRBD2	TGTGCCAGCAGCGCCACCGGGACTAGTGTCAATGAGCAGTTCTTC	CASSATGTSVNEQFF
TRBV6-5	TRBJ1-2	.	.	TGTGCCAGCAGTTCGGTGACAGGATCGGGCTATGGCTACACCTTC	CASSSVTGSGYGYTF
TRBV28	TRBJ1-5	few	TRBD1	TGTGCCAGCAGGTTGACAGGGGGAAGCAATCAGCCCCAGCATTTT	CASRLTGGSNQPQHF
TRBV7-9	TRBJ1-4	.	TRBD1	TGTGCCAGCAGCTTCCAGGGGGCGTCTAATGAAAAACTGTTTTTT	CASSFQGASNEKLFF
TRBV12-3/TRBV12-4	TRBJ1-1	.	.	TGTGCCAGCAGTTTAGTGTCCGGAGGTGAAGCTTTCTTT	CASSLVSGGEAFF
TRBV6-5	TRBJ1-5	once	.	TGTGCCAGCACCGACACGGGGGGCAGGCCCCAGCATTTT	CASTDTGGRPQHF
TRBV30	TRBJ2-1	.	TRBD2	TGTGCCTGGACCGGGACTAGCGGGAGGGGTCTATACAATGAGCAGTTCTTC	CAWTGTSGRGLYNEQFF
TRBV12-5	TRBJ1-3	few	.	TGTGGGGCGGCCCAGGGTGGAAACACCATATATTTT	CGAAQGGNTIYF
TRBV27	TRBJ2-2	.	TRBD1	TGTGCCAGCAGTTCCCGGACAGGGATCGGGGAGCTGTTTTTT	CASSSRTGIGELFF
TRBV7-2	TRBJ1-1	once	TRBD1	TGTGCCAGCAGCTCAGACAGGGTGAACACTGAAGCTTTCTTT	CASSSDRVNTEAFF
TRBV28	TRBJ2-7	few	TRBD1	TGTGCCAGCAGTCCGGGACAGGGAAGCTACGAGCAGTACTTC	CASSPGQGSYEQYF